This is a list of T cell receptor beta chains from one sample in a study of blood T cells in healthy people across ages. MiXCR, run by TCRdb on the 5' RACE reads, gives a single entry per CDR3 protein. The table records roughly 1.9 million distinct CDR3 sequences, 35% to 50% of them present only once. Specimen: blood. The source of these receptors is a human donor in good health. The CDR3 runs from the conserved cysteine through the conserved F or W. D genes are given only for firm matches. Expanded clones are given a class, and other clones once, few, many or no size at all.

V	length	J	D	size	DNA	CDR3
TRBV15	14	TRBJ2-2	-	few	TGTGCCACCAGGCAGGGCGGAGACACCGGGGAGCTGTTTTTT	CATRQGGDTGELFF
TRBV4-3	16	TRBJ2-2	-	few	TGCGCCAGCAGCCAAGATATGCGTGGGGGTACCGGGGAGCTGTTTTTT	CASSQDMRGGTGELFF
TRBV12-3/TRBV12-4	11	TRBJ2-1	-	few	TGTGCCAGCAGTTTAAGAGGGCAGCAGTTCTTC	CASSLRGQQFF
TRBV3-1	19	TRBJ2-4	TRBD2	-	TGTGCCAGCAGCCAAGACACTAGCGGGGGCTGCTGTGGGTTAAACATTCAGTACTTC	CASSQDTSGGCCGLNIQYF
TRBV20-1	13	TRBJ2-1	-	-	TGCAGTGTCCAGAGGGCCACCTACAATGAGCAGTTCTTC	CSVQRATYNEQFF
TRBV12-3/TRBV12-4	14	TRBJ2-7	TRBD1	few	TGTGCCAGCAGTAGGACAGGGAGCGGCTACGAGCAGTACTTC	CASSRTGSGYEQYF
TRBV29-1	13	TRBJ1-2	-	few	TGCAGCGTGTCGTCGGGTACGACGAATGGCTACACCTTC	CSVSSGTTNGYTF
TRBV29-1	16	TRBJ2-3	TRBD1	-	TGCAGCGTTGAAGGTGGGAGCCAGGGGGCAACAGATACGCAGTATTTT	CSVEGGSQGATDTQYF
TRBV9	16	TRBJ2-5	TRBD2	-	TGTGCCAGCAGCGTAGAACCTAGCGGGGCATATCAGACCCAGTACTTC	CASSVEPSGAYQTQYF
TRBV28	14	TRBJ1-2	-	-	TGTGCCAGCAGTGTAACAGGCACGGCCTATGGCTACACCTTC	CASSVTGTAYGYTF
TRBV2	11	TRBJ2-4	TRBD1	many	TGTGCCAGCAAGCTAGGACAGGGTCAGTACTTC	CASKLGQGQYF
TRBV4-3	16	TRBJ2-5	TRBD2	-	TGCGCCAGCAGCCAAGACAGCGGGGGAGACCAAGAGACCCAGTACTTC	CASSQDSGGDQETQYF
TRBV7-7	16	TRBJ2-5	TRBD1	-	TGTGCTAGCAGCCCAGCACAGGGGGCAGACACAGAGACCCAGTACTTC	CASSPAQGADTETQYF
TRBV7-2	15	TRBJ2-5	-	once	TGTGCCAGCAGCTTGGTGTGGGGGCGCTGGGAGACCCAGTACTTC	CASSLVWGRWETQYF
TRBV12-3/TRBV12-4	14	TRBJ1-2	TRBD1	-	TGTGCCAGCAGTCCCACAGGGGGTTGCGGTGGCTACACCTTC	CASSPTGGCGGYTF
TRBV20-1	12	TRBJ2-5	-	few	TGCAGTGCTCCCCTCTGGGGAGAGACCCAGTACTTC	CSAPLWGETQYF
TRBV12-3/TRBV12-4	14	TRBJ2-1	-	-	TGTGCCAGCAGGGTGGCGACCCCCTACAATGAGCAGTTCTTC	CASRVATPYNEQFF
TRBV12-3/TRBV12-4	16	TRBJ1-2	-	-	TGTGCCAGCACCCTCGGCGGGGGGGCAGGGGACTATGGCTACACCTTC	CASTLGGGAGDYGYTF
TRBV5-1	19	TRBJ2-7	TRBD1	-	TGCGCCAGCAGCTTGGGATGGGACAGGGTTATACGGTCAGAATACGAGCAGTACTTC	CASSLGWDRVIRSEYEQYF
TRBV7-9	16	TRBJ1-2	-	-	TGTGCCAGCAGCCCCCGGGCGGCAGGGGCAAGCTATGGCTACACCTTC	CASSPRAAGASYGYTF
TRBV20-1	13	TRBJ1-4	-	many	TGCAGTGCTCGACCTTACTCGGAAGAAAAACTGTTTTTT	CSARPYSEEKLFF
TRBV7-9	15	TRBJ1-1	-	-	TGTGCCAGCAGCTTAGGTGGGGGGGTTGGGGCTGAAGCTTTCTTT	CASSLGGGVGAEAFF
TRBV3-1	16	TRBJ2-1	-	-	TGTGCCAGCAGCCAGCGAGACATCTTTAGCTCCTACGAGCAGTTCTTC	CASSQRDIFSSYEQFF
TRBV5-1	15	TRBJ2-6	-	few	TGCGCCAGCAGCTTCGCCGGGAGAGGGGCCAACGTCCTGACTTTC	CASSFAGRGANVLTF
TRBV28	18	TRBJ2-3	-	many	TGTGCCAGCAGTTTACCTACAAGGAGGGGTCTCCGCACAGATACGCAGTATTTT	CASSLPTRRGLRTDTQYF
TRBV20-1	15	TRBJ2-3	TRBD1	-	TGCAGTGCTACTCGGCGCAGGGGGCTTACAGATACGCAGTATTTT	CSATRRRGLTDTQYF
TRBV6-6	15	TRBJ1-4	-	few	TGTGCCAGCGCCTTTGGGGTCTTTTTTAATGAAAAACTGTTTTTT	CASAFGVFFNEKLFF